Each of the 10 T cell receptor beta chains below was sequenced from the same sample in a study of blood T cell repertoires in COVID-19. Data came from immunoSEQ multiplex PCR; TCRdb stores just in-frame clones and leaves some out. The data show roughly 10,000 clones, around 90% seen once. The sequenced material came from peripheral blood. Source of these receptors: a human donor in a cohort sampled during active COVID-19.

The rearrangement links TRBV2 to TRBJ1-2; TRBD1 aligns across 9 bases. Germline V gene data show CDR1 as SNHLY and CDR2 as FYNNEI. V trimming: 7 bases; J trimming: 5 bases; junction bases outside the gene matches: 14. The CDR3 sequence is 16 residues long. This chain's CDR3 is CASMAGTGLVLYGYTF. Here the CDR3 DNA reads TGTGCCAGCATGGCAGGGACAGGGTTGGTCCTTTATGGCTACACCTTC.

The V gene is TRBV5-6, the J gene TRBJ2-4; TRBD2 might be the D (5 bases). Trimming removed 5 bases from V and 2 bases from J, with 17 bases in between. In germline, CDR1 is SGHDT, CDR2 YYEEEE. The CDR3 covers 16 residues. DNA of the CDR3: TGTGCCAGCAGTCCAAGCCCCCGGGGTTCCAAAAACATTCAGTACTTC. This encodes CASSPSPRGSKNIQYF.

This chain uses TRBV10-2 with TRBJ2-1; TRBD2 aligns across 9 bases. CDR3 length equals 18 residues. The V and J ends lost 2 bases and 1 base, in that order; junction bases with no gene match: 9. CDR1 and CDR2 (germline): WSHSY, SAAADI. DNA of the CDR3: TGCGCCAGCAGTGAGGTAGCGCGGGGGGGCCGGTCCTACAATGAGCAGTTCTTC. Its translation: CASSEVARGGRSYNEQFF.

V is TRBV18 and J is TRBJ1-1; no clear D. The CDR3 sequence is 13 residues long. V dropped 3 bases and J dropped 1 base, with 6 bases sitting between them. Per germline, CDR1 KGHSH and CDR2 LQKENI. Here the CDR3 DNA reads TGTGCCAGCTCACCGGCGGAGAACACTGAAGCTTTCTTT. Its protein is CASSPAENTEAFF.

This sequence joins TRBV11-3 and TRBJ2-3; the match to TRBD1 covers 8 bases. CDR1 SGHNT and CDR2 YENEEA come from the germline V gene. CDR3 length: 14 amino acids. Trimming removed 5 bases from V and 3 bases from J; junction bases left unmatched: 4. The CDR3 nucleotides read TGTGCCAGCAGCCCCAGGGGGCCGACAGATACGCAGTATTTT. Translated, it gives CASSPRGPTDTQYF.

The V and J genes are TRBV28 and TRBJ2-7; D ambiguous. The CDR3 extends over 16 amino acids. Germline loops: CDR1 MDHEN, CDR2 SYDVKM. Trimming took off 5 bases at V and 2 bases at J, with 19 bases between the two ends. The CDR3 here is CASSPLVASGPYEQYF. CDR3 sequence (DNA): TGTGCCAGCAGTCCTCTTGTGGCCTCGGGTCCCTACGAGCAGTACTTC.

V and J are TRBV27 and TRBJ1-2, with D perhaps matching TRBD1 (5 bases). V was pared by 3 bases and J by 8 bases, with 13 bases between. Germline V gives CDR1 MNHEY, CDR2 SMNVEV (reference sequence). CDR3 length: 13 amino acids. Here the CDR3 reads CASSFRGGGGYTF. CDR3 DNA sequence: TGTGCCAGCAGTTTTCGGGGCGGAGGGGGCTACACCTTC.

The genes are TRBV11-3 and TRBJ1-2, with D maybe TRBD1 (5 bases). CDR3 length: 15 amino acids. Germline V gene data show CDR1 as SGHNT and CDR2 as YENEEA. Trimming took 3 bases from V and 3 from J, leaving 14 bases between them. This CDR3 is CASSFGRGSDYGYTF. The DNA of the CDR3 is TGTGCCAGCAGCTTCGGACGGGGGTCTGACTATGGCTACACCTTC.

J is TRBJ2-7 and V is TRBV9; 8 nucleotides line up with TRBD1. This CDR3 comprises 14 residues. Trimming cost V 3 bases and J 1 base; bases outside gene matches: 3. The germline CDR1 and CDR2 sequences are SGDLS and YYNGEE. In DNA, the CDR3 is TGTGCCAGCAGCGCAGGGGGCGCGTCCTACGAGCAGTACTTC. Translated, it gives CASSAGGASYEQYF.

V gene TRBV25-1 combines with J gene TRBJ1-4; maybe TRBD1 (6 bases). CDR3 size: 13 residues. Trimming took 7 bases from V and 14 from J, leaving 20 bases between them. Germline CDR1 MGHDK, CDR2 SYGVNS. The chain's CDR3 is CASTLTGSSVLFF. CDR3 bases: TGTGCCAGCACCCTGACAGGATCCTCGGTCCTGTTTTTT. Based on the CDR3 plus reference TRBV25-1 and TRBJ1-4, the full variable domain is EADIYQTPRYLVIGTGKKITLECSQTMGHDKMYWYQQDPGMELHLIHYSYGVNSTEKGDLSSESTVSRIRTEHFPLTLESARPSHTSQYLCASTLTGSSVLFFGSGTQLSVL.